The next 21 T cell receptor beta chains were all read from a single sample in a study of CD8 T cells in ankylosing spondylitis. Using its own MiXCR run on the 5' RACE reads, TCRdb lists one record per CDR3 protein. The sample has about 35,000 distinct CDR3 sequences, about 3% seen once; the top ten hold approximately 3%. The sequenced material came from blood, either unsorted or a sorted T cell fraction (not recorded which). These receptors were taken from a male donor with ankylosing spondylitis or in good health (not recorded which).

This clonotype was seen many times. The chain joins TRBV9 to TRBJ1-1; 8 bases line up with TRBD1. There are 13 residues in the CDR3. Germline loops: CDR1 SGDLS, CDR2 YYNGEE. Germline trimming cut 3 bases from V and 5 bases from J; bases unmatched to any gene: 3. Here the CDR3 reads CASSEQGGTEAFF. CDR3 in DNA: TGTGCCAGCAGCGAACAGGGGGGTACTGAAGCTTTCTTT.

This clonotype was seen many times. The chain carries TRBV9 and TRBJ1-6, with D perhaps matching TRBD1 (5 bases). This CDR3 comprises 15 residues. V lost 4 bases and J lost 10, with 18 bases in between. Germline V gene sequence: CDR1 SGDLS, CDR2 YYNGEE. CDR3 loop: CASSLRAGQASPLHF. The CDR3 nucleotides are TGTGCCAGCAGCCTCCGTGCGGGGCAGGCCTCACCCCTCCACTTT. Supplemented by reference TRBV9 and TRBJ1-6, the full variable domain reads DSGVTQTPKHLITATGQRVTLRCSPRSGDLSVYWYQQSLDQGLQFLIQYYNGEERAKGNILERFSAQQFPDLHSELNLSSLELGDSALYFCASSLRAGQASPLHFGNGTRLTVT.

This clonotype was seen ten or more times. The chain carries TRBV9 and TRBJ2-5, with 12 bases identical to TRBD2. The CDR3 contains 15 residues. V was clipped by 2 bases and J by 3 bases; unmatched bases: 2. Germline lookup yields CDR1 SGDLS and CDR2 YYNGEE. The CDR3 DNA follows: TGTGCCAGCAGCGTGGCTAGCGGGGGGGAAGAGACCCAGTACTTC. Its protein product is CASSVASGGEETQYF.

V usage is TRBV9 and J usage is TRBJ2-3, with D tentatively TRBD1 (6 bases). Trimming removed 0 bases from V and 7 bases from J, with 21 bases in between. Germline V gene lookup returns CDR1 SGDLS and CDR2 YYNGEE. CDR3 length: 17 residues. The CDR3 DNA follows: TGTGCCAGCAGCGTAGGCACTCCTGGGGGCACACAAAATACGCAGTATTTT. Amino acid sequence: CASSVGTPGGTQNTQYF.

This clonotype was seen at least ten times. V is TRBV9 and J is TRBJ2-5, with 8 bases aligning to TRBD1. Germline V gives CDR1 SGDLS, CDR2 YYNGEE. The CDR3 loop spans 14 amino acids. V dropped 2 bases and J dropped 2; count of bases not matched to a gene: 2. As DNA, the CDR3 is TGTGCCAGCAGCGTGGGGACAGGACAAGAGACCCAGTACTTC. This gives the protein CASSVGTGQETQYF.

This clonotype has a handful of counts. J is TRBJ2-3 and V is TRBV9; 9 bases match TRBD2. The CDR3 has 13 residues. J lost 8 bases, V lost 4 bases, and 5 bases had no gene match. Germline CDR1 reads SGDLS; CDR2 reads YYNGEE. In nucleotides, the CDR3 is TGTGCCAGCAGCTCTGTTAGCGGGGGTACGCAGTATTTT. As protein: CASSSVSGGTQYF.

The sample holds many counts of this clonotype. The chain joins TRBV9 to TRBJ2-2; 10 bases line up with TRBD1. The V and J ends lost 1 base and 5 bases, in that order; junction bases with no gene match: 2. Germline CDR1 and CDR2: SGDLS and YYNGEE. The length of the CDR3 is 15 residues. The CDR3 sequence is CASSVRGQGTGELFF. Written as DNA, the CDR3 is TGTGCCAGCAGCGTAAGGGGACAGGGGACCGGGGAGCTGTTTTTT.

This clonotype counts as medium-sized (0.01 to 0.1%). The rearrangement uses TRBV9 and TRBJ1-1; D not resolved. The CDR3 length is 14 residues. V was trimmed by 2 bases and J by 1 base, leaving 9 bases between them. Per the germline V gene, CDR1 is SGDLS and CDR2 is YYNGEE. DNA for the CDR3: TGTGCCAGCAGCGTCCAGGCGGGGAACACTGAAGCTTTCTTT. Translation: CASSVQAGNTEAFF.

This clonotype was recorded at least ten times. The gene calls are TRBV9 and TRBJ2-2; TRBD2 agrees at 7 bases. J lost 6 bases, V lost 4 bases, and 12 bases had no gene match. This CDR3 contains 16 residues. CDR1 and CDR2 from the germline V gene are SGDLS and YYNGEE. CDR3 region: CASSPRTTSSSGELFF. In DNA form, the CDR3 reads TGTGCCAGCAGCCCTCGGACGACTAGCTCTTCCGGGGAGCTGTTTTTT.

This clonotype was recorded many times. The CDR3 sequence: CASSVGGLNTGELFF. The CDR3 region has the DNA TGTGCCAGCAGCGTAGGAGGCTTAAACACCGGGGAGCTGTTTTTT. J is TRBJ2-2 and V is TRBV9; D gene ambiguous. The V gene lost 0 bases and the J gene lost 2 bases, with 8 bases spanning the gap. The CDR3 runs 15 residues. The germline gives CDR1 SGDLS, CDR2 YYNGEE.

This clonotype was picked up many times. The chain uses TRBV9 and TRBJ1-1, with D possibly matching TRBD1 (5 bases). V dropped 1 base and J dropped 6 bases, with 10 bases sitting between them. This CDR3 region has 13 residues. From germline, CDR1 is SGDLS and CDR2 YYNGEE. CDR3 sequence (DNA): TGTGCCAGCAGCGTAACGGGGACGGCTGAAGCTTTCTTT. Protein product: CASSVTGTAEAFF.

Judged by abundance, this clonotype is medium-sized. This rearrangement joins TRBV9 to TRBJ2-5; TRBD2 might be the D (6 bases). CDR1 SGDLS and CDR2 YYNGEE come from the germline V gene. The CDR3 runs 14 residues. V dropped 0 bases and J dropped 1 base, with 7 bases sitting between them. The DNA for the CDR3 is TGTGCCAGCAGCGTAGGAGCGGGCCAAGAGACCCAGTACTTC. Protein sequence: CASSVGAGQETQYF.

The sample holds many counts of this clonotype. The chain employs TRBV9 and TRBJ2-1; D is ambiguous. This CDR3 has 15 amino acids. Germline V lookup: CDR1 SGDLS, CDR2 YYNGEE. V shed 0 bases and J shed 5 bases, with 12 bases lying between them. The CDR3 coding sequence is TGTGCCAGCAGCGTAGGATCCGGGTGGGACAATGAGCAGTTCTTC. Protein sequence: CASSVGSGWDNEQFF.

This clonotype has ten or more counts. CDR3 in amino acids: CASSVGTSGTFNEQFF. The CDR3 DNA sequence: TGTGCCAGCAGCGTAGGGACTAGCGGGACCTTTAATGAGCAGTTCTTC. The V and J genes are TRBV9 and TRBJ2-1; 12 bases match TRBD2. The CDR3 totals 16 residues. Germline CDR1 SGDLS, CDR2 YYNGEE. V lost 0 bases to trimming and J lost 7 bases; unmatched junction nucleotides: 5. Full variable domain (outside the CDR3, taken from reference TRBV9 and TRBJ2-1): DSGVTQTPKHLITATGQRVTLRCSPRSGDLSVYWYQQSLDQGLQFLIQYYNGEERAKGNILERFSAQQFPDLHSELNLSSLELGDSALYFCASSVGTSGTFNEQFFGPGTRLTVL.

This clonotype was observed at least ten times. This chain uses TRBV9 with TRBJ1-2, with a possible D match to TRBD1 (6 bases). Per the germline V gene, CDR1 is SGDLS and CDR2 is YYNGEE. This CDR3 region has 13 residues. Deletions cut 3 bases from V and 1 base from J, with 7 bases between. CDR3 amino acids: CASSDRVNYGYTF. The CDR3 DNA reads as TGTGCCAGCAGCGACAGGGTTAACTATGGCTACACCTTC.

This clonotype appeared many times. The CDR3 protein is CASSEGPGGGETQYF. CDR3 sequence (DNA): TGTGCCAGCAGCGAGGGCCCCGGGGGAGGGGAGACCCAGTACTTC. This chain links TRBV9 with TRBJ2-5, with 7 positions matching TRBD2. After removal of 3 bases from V and 5 bases from J, the junction contained 10 bases not matched to a gene. The CDR3 is 15 residues long. CDR1 SGDLS and CDR2 YYNGEE come from the germline V gene.

This clonotype was seen many times. This rearrangement joins TRBV9 to TRBJ2-1, with 7 bases matching TRBD2. This CDR3 is 14 amino acids long. V trimming: 2 bases; J trimming: 4 bases; junction bases outside the gene matches: 3. Germline CDR1 reads SGDLS; CDR2 reads YYNGEE. The CDR3 spells CASSVTSEYNEQFF. The DNA for the CDR3 is TGTGCCAGCAGCGTTACTAGCGAGTACAATGAGCAGTTCTTC.

By its share, this clonotype is medium-sized (0.01 to 0.1%). The chain is built from TRBV9 and TRBJ1-2, with unresolved D. The CDR3 has 13 residues. CDR1 is SGDLS and CDR2 is YYNGEE in the germline V gene. V dropped 0 bases and J dropped 2 bases, with 5 bases sitting between them. The CDR3 sequence is CASSVGTNYGYTF. CDR3 DNA: TGTGCCAGCAGCGTAGGCACGAACTATGGCTACACCTTC.

This clonotype was seen ten or more times. The genes are TRBV11-2 and TRBJ2-7, with a weak D call TRBD2 (6 bases). V was clipped by 0 bases and J by 2 bases, with 14 bases between them. The CDR3 extends over 16 amino acids. Germline assignment: CDR1 SGHAT and CDR2 FQNNGV. The CDR3 nucleotides read TGTGCCAGCAGCTTAGATCAGGGAGGCGGACCCTACGAGCAGTACGTC. It encodes CASSLDQGGGPYEQYV.

This clonotype was picked up many times. The rearrangement joins TRBV9 to TRBJ2-5; tentatively, D is TRBD1 (5 bases). Trimming pared 0 bases from V and 1 base from J, leaving 7 bases between. The germline CDR1 and CDR2 sequences are SGDLS and YYNGEE. This CDR3 has 14 residues. The CDR3 sequence is CASSVEGAQETQYF. The CDR3 nucleotides are TGTGCCAGCAGCGTAGAAGGGGCCCAAGAGACCCAGTACTTC.

This clonotype was counted at least ten times. This chain connects TRBV9 to TRBJ2-3; 7 bases align to TRBD2. Losses at the gene ends were 4 bases for V and 1 base for J; bases not matched to a gene: 6. There are 15 residues in the CDR3. CDR1 is SGDLS, CDR2 YYNGEE, per germline. The chain's CDR3 is CASSTLAEGTDTQYF. In nucleotides, the CDR3 is TGTGCCAGCAGCACCCTAGCGGAAGGCACAGATACGCAGTATTTT.